This is a list of T cell receptor beta chains from one sample in a study of TIL therapy for anti-PD-1-resistant metastatic lung cancer. Data came from immunoSEQ multiplex PCR; TCRdb stores just in-frame clones and leaves some out. The sample lists tens of thousands of clones; just over 70% were seen once. The source material was tumor tissue, sampled at baseline. The receptors come from a person between 25 and 80 years old with non-small cell lung cancer. The CDR3 runs from the conserved cysteine through the conserved F or W. Each record gives: D gene, CDR3 length, V gene, J gene, clone size, CDR3 protein, CDR3 DNA. D genes are given only for firm matches. Rows give clone size only sometimes, using once, few, many, or a class for an expanded clone.

>TRBD1|15|TRBV19|TRBJ2-3|few
CASRGAGGETDTQYF
TGTGCCAGTAGAGGAGCAGGGGGCGAAACAGATACGCAGTATTTT
>TRBD2|20|TRBV4-1|TRBJ2-3|-
CASSQFAPSGLAGLSDTQYF
TGCGCCAGCAGCCAATTCGCACCCTCGGGACTAGCGGGGTTGTCAGATACGCAGTATTTT
>-|14|TRBV11-2|TRBJ2-2|-
CASSPGTDSGELFF
TGTGCCAGCAGCCCCGGGACGGACTCCGGGGAGCTGTTTTTT
>-|13|TRBV10-3|TRBJ1-2|-
CAISSPRDYGYTF
TGTGCCATCAGTTCACCTAGGGACTATGGCTACACCTTC
>TRBD1|15|TRBV6-4|TRBJ1-4|-
CASIITGAGNEKLFF
TGTGCCAGCATCATAACAGGGGCCGGTAATGAAAAACTGTTTTTT
>-|16|TRBV5-4|TRBJ2-3|-
CASSAELGKRGDTQYF
TGTGCCAGCAGCGCGGAACTGGGCAAAAGGGGGGATACGCAGTATTTT
>TRBD1|15|TRBV7-7|TRBJ2-5|-
CASSSGQGAHETQYF
TGTGCTAGCAGCTCCGGACAGGGGGCGCATGAGACCCAGTACTTC
>TRBD1|14|TRBV5-4|TRBJ1-2|-
CASSPTTGLYGYTF
TGTGCCAGCAGCCCCACGACAGGGCTCTATGGCTACACCTTC
>TRBD1|14|TRBV28|TRBJ1-5|-
CASRQGRSDQPQHF
TGTGCCTCCAGACAGGGGCGCTCGGATCAGCCCCAGCATTTT
>-|16|TRBV6-5|TRBJ2-1|-
CASSYLPGSSYNEQFF
TGTGCCAGCAGTTACTTGCCAGGTAGCTCCTACAATGAGCAGTTCTTC
>-|10|TRBV2|TRBJ2-1|-
CASSRNEQFF
TGTGCCAGCTCGAGGAATGAGCAGTTCTTC
>-|13|TRBV5-1|TRBJ1-2|-
CASSLAPAYGYTF
TGCGCCAGCAGCTTGGCGCCAGCCTATGGCTACACCTTC
>-|16|TRBV7-9|TRBJ2-7|-
CASSLKIGGTSYEQYF
TGTGCCAGCAGCTTAAAAATCGGCGGGACCTCCTACGAGCAGTACTTC
>TRBD1|15|TRBV19|TRBJ1-2|-
CASSIHRDRSYGYTF
TGTGCCAGTAGTATCCACCGGGACAGGAGCTATGGCTACACCTTC
>-|13|TRBV6-4|TRBJ2-3|few
CASSRRLEDTQYF
TGTGCCAGCAGTAGACGTCTGGAAGATACGCAGTATTTT
>-|17|TRBV5-4|TRBJ1-4|-
CASSFATGVRTNEKLFF
TGTGCCAGCAGCTTCGCAACAGGAGTACGAACTAATGAAAAACTGTTTTTT
>TRBD1|14|TRBV6-5|TRBJ1-6|-
CASSYTGVISPLHF
TGTGCCAGCAGCTATACAGGGGTCATTTCACCCCTCCACTTT
>TRBD2|14|TRBV7-9|TRBJ2-5|-
CAWDSAGGRETQYF
TGTGCCTGGGATTCAGCGGGAGGCAGAGAGACCCAGTACTTC
>-|12|TRBV28|TRBJ1-2|few
CASSAGYVNYTF
TGTGCCAGCAGTGCAGGCTACGTGAACTACACCTTC
>-|14|TRBV7-2|TRBJ2-7|-
CASSPGPLDYEQYF
TGTGCCAGCAGCCCGGGACCGTTGGATTACGAGCAGTACTTC
>TRBD2|18|TRBV7-6|TRBJ2-7|-
CASSSAPLSSGSSYEQYF
TGTGCCAGCAGCTCGGCTCCCCTCTCTAGCGGGTCCTCCTACGAGCAGTACTTC
>-|14|TRBV18|TRBJ2-7|-
CASSPDSLYYEQYF
TGTGCCAGCTCACCCGACTCCCTATACTACGAGCAGTACTTC
>TRBD2|15|TRBV6-1|TRBJ2-5|-
CARGLAGVLEETQYF
TGTGCCAGGGGACTAGCGGGAGTTTTAGAGGAGACCCAGTACTTC
>TRBD1|14|TRBV5-4|TRBJ2-1|-
CASSIGQGRNEQFF
TGTGCCAGCAGCATAGGACAGGGAAGGAATGAGCAGTTCTTC
>-|14|TRBV7-3|TRBJ2-5|-
CASSPQGLRETQYF
TGTGCCAGCAGCCCGCAGGGGTTGCGAGAGACCCAGTACTTC
>-|16|TRBV30|TRBJ1-4|-
CAWSPRQGLVDEKLFF
TGTGCCTGGAGTCCCCGGCAGGGACTGGTAGATGAAAAACTGTTTTTT
>TRBD2|18|TRBV11-2|TRBJ2-3|-
CASSLGHFSGRAGDTQYF
TGTGCCAGCAGCTTAGGCCACTTTAGCGGGAGGGCCGGAGATACGCAGTATTTT
>-|15|TRBV5-1|TRBJ1-2|-
CASRGVLLEKDGYTF
TGCGCCAGCAGGGGAGTCCTCCTAGAGAAAGATGGCTACACCTTC
>-|14|TRBV9|TRBJ1-4|many
CASSVGGHGEKLFF
TGTGCCAGCAGCGTAGGTGGGCATGGAGAAAAACTGTTTTTT
>TRBD2|16|TRBV10-3|TRBJ2-3|-
CAISEPLAESGDTQYF
TGTGCCATCAGTGAGCCGCTAGCGGAATCGGGAGATACGCAGTATTTT
>-|15|TRBV6-5|TRBJ1-4|-
CASSYSGVSNEKLFF
TGTGCCAGCAGTTACTCAGGGGTCTCTAATGAAAAACTGTTTTTT
>-|15|TRBV4-1|TRBJ2-3|-
CASSPWGDSTDTQYF
TGCGCCAGCAGCCCGTGGGGGGACAGCACAGATACGCAGTATTTT
>-|15|TRBV18|TRBJ1-5|-
CASSEGAISNQPQHF
TGTGCCAGCTCAGAAGGGGCCATTAGCAATCAGCCCCAGCATTTT
>-|15|TRBV5-6|TRBJ2-3|-
CASSLGTMGTDTQYF
TGTGCCAGCAGCTTGGGGACGATGGGGACAGATACGCAGTATTTT